One sample yielded the 15 T cell receptor beta chains listed below, sequenced in a study of blood T cell repertoires in COVID-19. Libraries were prepared by immunoSEQ multiplex PCR; TCRdb keeps only in-frame clonotypes and omits some of them. The sample includes tens of thousands of clones, roughly 85% of them seen just once. The material sequenced was peripheral blood. These receptors were obtained from a man aged 50-60 years with active or convalescent COVID-19.

This rearrangement joins TRBV28 to TRBJ2-5, with D possibly matching TRBD1 (6 bases). CDR1 and CDR2 from the germline V gene are MDHEN and SYDVKM. CDR3 size: 13 residues. V was shortened by 4 bases and J by 3 bases, with 9 bases between the two germline ends. CDR3 bases: TGTGCCAGCAGTTCCTGGACAGAAGAGACCCAGTACTTC. Translating gives CASSSWTEETQYF.

This chain connects TRBV30 to TRBJ2-5; TRBD1 matches at 7 bases. The CDR3 runs to 13 residues. V lost 4 bases to trimming and J lost 5 bases; unmatched junction nucleotides: 7. Per germline, CDR1 GTSNPN and CDR2 SVGIG (reference sequence). In DNA, the CDR3 is TGTGCCTGGACTCGGACAGGTTGGGAGACCCAGTACTTC. Translation gives CAWTRTGWETQYF.

This rearrangement joins TRBV11-3 to TRBJ2-1, with TRBD2 identical over 13 bases. The germline gives CDR1 SGHNT, CDR2 YENEEA. The CDR3 extends over 16 amino acids. V lost 1 base, J lost 4 bases, and 1 base stayed unmatched. This CDR3 reads CASSLGGLAGYNEQFF. CDR3 DNA sequence: TGTGCCAGCAGCTTAGGGGGACTAGCGGGGTACAATGAGCAGTTCTTC.

The rearrangement links TRBV28 to TRBJ1-5; unclear D gene. The CDR3 has 15 amino acids. Looked up from germline, CDR1 is MDHEN and CDR2 is SYDVKM. With 5 bases removed from V and 2 bases from J, the gap between germline ends came to 13 bases. CDR3 bases: TGTGCCAGCAGTCCGTCAAACCGGGGCAATCAGCCCCAGCATTTT. It yields the protein CASSPSNRGNQPQHF.

V gene TRBV29-1 combines with J gene TRBJ1-5, with a weak D call TRBD1 (6 bases). CDR1 is SQVTM and CDR2 is ANQGSEA in the germline V gene. This CDR3 comprises 13 residues. V was trimmed by 5 bases and J by 2 bases, leaving 10 bases between them. CDR3 protein: CSVQTGGNQPQHF. The CDR3 DNA is TGCAGCGTTCAGACAGGCGGCAATCAGCCCCAGCATTTT.

This rearrangement joins TRBV7-8 to TRBJ1-2; 7 bases match TRBD1. Per germline, CDR1 SGHVS and CDR2 FQNEAQ. J was trimmed by 3 bases and V by 5 bases; bases with no gene match: 9. The CDR3 contains 15 residues. The CDR3 region is CASSQRGRMDYGYTF. CDR3 nucleotides: TGTGCCAGCAGCCAGAGGGGGCGCATGGACTATGGCTACACCTTC.

In DNA form, the CDR3 reads TGCGCCAGCAGCCAGGGGGCGAGTCAGCCCCAGCATTTT. This encodes CASSQGASQPQHF. The rearrangement joins TRBV4-1 to TRBJ1-5; weak D call: TRBD1 (6 bases). Germline CDR1 and CDR2: MGHRA and YSYEKL. This CDR3 has 13 amino acids. V lost 3 bases and J lost 6, with 9 bases in between.

The chain has TRBV30 and TRBJ1-5; the match to TRBD1 covers 8 bases. Trimming removed 2 bases from V and 5 bases from J; junction bases left unmatched: 5. This CDR3 is built from 14 residues. From germline, CDR1 is GTSNPN and CDR2 SVGIG (reference sequence). The CDR3 bases are TGTGCCTGGAGTTCGACAGGGGCCCATCAGCCCCAGCATTTT. It encodes CAWSSTGAHQPQHF. The whole variable domain, filled in from reference TRBV30 and TRBJ1-5, reads SQTIHQWPATLVQPVGSPLSLECTVEGTSNPNLYWYRQAAGRGLQLLFYSVGIGQISSEVPQNLSASRPQDRQFILSSKKLLLSDSGFYLCAWSSTGAHQPQHFGDGTRLSIL.

V usage is TRBV19 and J usage is TRBJ1-6; TRBD1 aligns across 11 bases. This CDR3 comprises 17 residues. J gave up 10 bases and V 3 bases, and 11 bases lay outside the gene matches. The germline gives CDR1 LNHDA, CDR2 SQIVND (reference sequence). The CDR3 DNA reads as TGTGCCAGTAGTATGAAGACCGGGACAGGGGGAGTGTCACCCCTCCACTTT. It is translated as CASSMKTGTGGVSPLHF.

This sequence joins TRBV6-5 and TRBJ1-4; TRBD1 matches 10 bases. Germline V CDR1 and CDR2: MNHEY, SVGAGI. J lost 8 bases, V lost 6 bases, and 6 bases had no gene match. CDR3 size: 14 residues. The DNA of the CDR3 is TGTGCCAGCAGGGCGGGACAGGGGCAGGAAAAACTGTTTTTT. This gives the protein CASRAGQGQEKLFF.

This clone appeared a few times. The chain employs TRBV3-1 (or the pseudogene TRBV3-2) and TRBJ2-5; a possible D gene is TRBD1 (6 bases). The germline V gene has CDR1 LGHDT and CDR2 YNNKEL (reference sequence). CDR3 size: 16 residues. V lost 0 bases, J lost 1 base, and 12 bases lay in between. CDR3 sequence reads: CASSQEGATFQETQYF. In DNA, the CDR3 is TGTGCCAGCAGCCAAGAGGGGGCAACTTTCCAAGAGACCCAGTACTTC.

The CDR3 sequence: CAISESTSGRHEQFF. Written as DNA, the CDR3 is TGTGCCATCAGTGAGTCGACTAGCGGGAGACATGAGCAGTTCTTC. V usage is TRBV10-3 and J usage is TRBJ2-1, with 12 bases matching TRBD2. Germline V gives CDR1 ENHRY, CDR2 SYGVKD. V gave up 0 bases and J gave up 8 bases; unmatched junction bases: 2. The CDR3 has 15 residues.

In this sample, this clone turned up a few times. This rearrangement joins TRBV5-1 to TRBJ1-5; no definite D call. The CDR3 contains 13 residues. Germline lookup yields CDR1 SGHRS and CDR2 YFSETQ. V lost 4 bases and J 0 bases, leaving 5 bases between the germline ends. Here the CDR3 reads CASSLDSNQPQHF. The CDR3 DNA follows: TGCGCCAGCAGCCTAGATAGCAATCAGCCCCAGCATTTT.

The chain uses TRBV12-3 or TRBV12-4 and TRBJ1-2; D might be TRBD1 (6 bases). The CDR3 sequence is 12 residues long. Trimming removed 6 bases from V and 5 bases from J, with 10 bases in between. CDR3 protein: CASRRTEYGYTF. The CDR3 coding sequence is TGTGCCAGCAGGAGGACAGAGTATGGCTACACCTTC.

V usage is TRBV10-3 and J usage is TRBJ1-6; possible D gene TRBD1, 5 bases. Germline V gene sequence: CDR1 ENHRY, CDR2 SYGVKD. This CDR3 comprises 15 residues. Trimming cost V 2 bases and J 7 bases, with 12 bases left between them. The DNA of the CDR3 is TGTGCCATCAGTGAGAAAGGGGAGGAGAATTCACCCCTCCACTTT. Translating it yields CAISEKGEENSPLHF.